These 13 T cell receptor beta chains were all obtained from the same sample, sequenced in a study of T cells after yellow fever vaccination (dated by TCRdb to between 2018 and 2021). This specimen's treatment or condition label, per the study, means: live attenuated yellow fever vaccine strain. Library construction relied on 5' RACE. The instrument was an Illumina NovaSeq 6000. TCRdb reanalyzed the raw reads on its own, using fastp at Q25 for trimming and MiXCR for clone calling, and kept in-frame beta chains. For every CDR3 protein sequence, its rows merge into one entry that carries the most common genes and DNA. The sample table lists around 320,000 distinct CDR3 sequences, over 3.5% of them with a count of one. Of the sample, approximately 20% falls within the top ten clones. Sequencing used PBMCs, obtained 15 days after the yellow fever booster vaccination. These receptors all stem from a man between 18 and 29 years old who received the YFV17D yellow fever vaccine.

This clonotype was detected many times. The gene calls are TRBV5-1 and TRBJ1-2, with no clear D. The CDR3 length is 17 residues. The V and J ends lost 0 bases and 2 bases respectively, with 17 bases between them. Germline lookup yields CDR1 SGHRS and CDR2 YFSETQ. The CDR3 nucleotides are TGCGCCAGCAGCTTGGCCGAACGAGGCGGACTCAACTATGGCTACACCTTC. It translates to CASSLAERGGLNYGYTF. The full variable domain, with the rest looked up from reference TRBV5-1 and TRBJ1-2, is KAGVTQTPRYLIKTRGQQVTLSCSPISGHRSVSWYQQTPGQGLQFLFEYFSETQRNKGNFPGRFSGRQFSNSRSEMNVSTLELGDSALYLCASSLAERGGLNYGYTFGSGTRLTVV.

This clonotype was observed a handful of times. The V call is TRBV10-3, the J call TRBJ2-2; D is unclear. The germline V gene has CDR1 ENHRY and CDR2 SYGVKD. Trimming removed 6 bases at V and 1 base at J, with 6 bases between. The CDR3 runs to 13 residues. This chain's CDR3 is CAIRGKNTGELFF. Here the CDR3 DNA reads TGTGCCATCAGAGGCAAGAACACCGGGGAGCTGTTTTTT.

At least ten counts were recorded for this clonotype. CDR3 DNA sequence: TGTGCCACCAGTGATTTTGCGGGGGGACCCTTCATTGAGCAGTTCTTC. It translates to CATSDFAGGPFIEQFF. The chain uses TRBV24-1 and TRBJ2-1; 8 bases agree with TRBD2. The length of the CDR3 is 16 residues. The V segment lost 1 base and the J segment 9 bases; nucleotides outside the gene matches: 10. Germline assignment: CDR1 KGHDR and CDR2 SFDVKD.

This clonotype came up many times. This sequence joins TRBV5-1 and TRBJ2-1; the D gene is possibly TRBD2 (6 bases). CDR1 is SGHRS, CDR2 YFSETQ, per germline. Trimming removed 0 bases from V and 5 bases from J, with 15 bases in between. The CDR3 covers 16 residues. The DNA of the CDR3 is TGCGCCAGCAGCTTGGCTCGTGGCGGGATTGACAATGAGCAGTTCTTC. Amino acids: CASSLARGGIDNEQFF.

This rearrangement joins TRBV10-3 to TRBJ2-3; no clear D. Trimming stripped 4 bases from V and 0 bases from J, with 8 bases between. CDR1 and CDR2 (germline): ENHRY, SYGVKD. This CDR3 has 14 residues. The CDR3 sequence: CAISGRASTDTQYF. The CDR3 bases are TGTGCCATCAGTGGTAGGGCTAGCACAGATACGCAGTATTTT.

This clonotype was observed at least ten times. The V call is TRBV20-1, the J call TRBJ1-1; unclear D gene. The germline V gene encodes CDR1 DFQATT and CDR2 SNEGSKA (reference sequence). The CDR3 covers 13 residues. The V and J ends lost 2 bases and 1 base respectively, with 8 bases between them. CDR3 sequence (DNA): TGCAGTGCTAGACACCAGACGAACACTGAAGCTTTCTTT. Amino acids: CSARHQTNTEAFF.

The table lists this clonotype with a few counts. The chain recombines TRBV7-9 with TRBJ2-5; the D gene is possibly TRBD1 (5 bases). The CDR3 is 16 amino acids. Trimming stripped 6 bases from V and 5 bases from J, with 22 bases between. The germline V gene has CDR1 SEHNR and CDR2 FQNEAQ (reference sequence). CDR3 in DNA: TGTGCCAGCAGTCCTCCCAGGGTAGGGATAACGGAGACCCAGTACTTC. This codes for CASSPPRVGITETQYF.

This chain uses TRBV19 with TRBJ1-2; tentative D call: TRBD1 (5 bases). Trimming shortened V by 11 bases and J by 0 bases, and 19 bases separated the two germline ends. Germline V CDR1 and CDR2: LNHDA, SQIVND (reference sequence). The CDR3 spans 15 residues. The CDR3 reads CAASSRQLPNYGYTF. The DNA of the CDR3 is TGTGCCGCCAGCTCAAGACAGCTCCCTAACTATGGCTACACCTTC.

This rearrangement joins TRBV6-1 to TRBJ2-1, with 7 bases aligning to TRBD1. The V segment lost 4 bases and the J segment 8 bases; nucleotides outside the gene matches: 14. Germline lookup yields CDR1 MNHNS and CDR2 SASEGT. The CDR3 has 16 residues. In DNA, the CDR3 is TGTGCCAGCAGTGCGATAGACAGGGCCACTGTTGATGAGCAGTTCTTC. Its protein product is CASSAIDRATVDEQFF.

This clonotype occurred many times. The J gene is TRBJ2-3, the V gene TRBV4-1; D is perhaps TRBD2 (6 bases). V was trimmed by 2 bases and J by 1 base, leaving 10 bases between them. Germline assignment: CDR1 MGHRA and CDR2 YSYEKL. The CDR3 has 15 amino acids. The CDR3 protein is CASSQYKRGTDTQYF. The DNA for the CDR3 is TGCGCCAGCAGCCAATACAAGCGGGGCACAGATACGCAGTATTTT.

This clonotype has at least ten counts. The rearrangement uses TRBV11-2 and TRBJ1-1; tentative D call: TRBD1 (6 bases). Trimming cost V 5 bases and J 1 base, with 8 bases left between them. The CDR3 sequence is 13 residues long. CDR1 SGHAT and CDR2 FQNNGV come from the germline V gene. The DNA for the CDR3 is TGTGCCAGCAGCACACAGGGGAACACTGAAGCTTTCTTT. Its translation: CASSTQGNTEAFF.

V and J are TRBV12-3 or TRBV12-4 and TRBJ2-5; a weak D match, TRBD1 (7 bases). The CDR3 length is 15 residues. The V end lost 6 bases, the J end lost 5 bases, and 19 bases lay between the germline ends. Here the CDR3 reads CASRGGGGAGETQYF. DNA for the CDR3: TGTGCCAGCAGGGGTGGAGGGGGCGCCGGGGAGACCCAGTACTTC.

This clonotype has at least ten counts. The CDR3 loop is CASSRGTDFEAFF. The CDR3 DNA follows: TGCGCCAGCAGTCGAGGGACGGACTTTGAAGCTTTCTTT. The J gene is TRBJ1-1, the V gene TRBV5-1; D may be TRBD1 (5 bases). The length of the CDR3 is 13 residues. The V gene's germline CDR1 is SGHRS and CDR2 YFSETQ. V lost 5 bases to trimming and J lost 7 bases, with 15 bases between them.